Listed here are 31 T cell receptor beta chains from one sample, sequenced in a study of blood T cell repertoires in COVID-19. Some clones are missing from TCRdb's copy, which holds only in-frame ones; the method was immunoSEQ multiplex PCR. Of about 150,000 clones in the sample, about 90% were seen once. The sequenced sample was peripheral blood. These receptors all stem from a man aged 45-60 years with acute or convalescent COVID-19.

V and J are TRBV7-9 and TRBJ1-1; 7 bases map to TRBD1. CDR3 size: 14 residues. J lost 4 bases, V lost 6 bases, and 8 bases had no gene match. Germline loops: CDR1 SEHNR, CDR2 FQNEAQ (reference sequence). The CDR3 DNA is TGTGCCAGCAGGTCAGGGGGTCGAAGCACTGAAGCTTTCTTT. Residues: CASRSGGRSTEAFF.

This chain's CDR3 is CASSLGRKGTIPDTQYF. CDR3 DNA sequence: TGCGCCAGCAGCTTGGGCCGAAAGGGGACAATACCAGATACGCAGTATTTT. V and J are TRBV5-1 and TRBJ2-3; D perhaps matches TRBD1 (6 bases). Germline V lookup: CDR1 SGHRS, CDR2 YFSETQ. This CDR3 is built from 17 residues. Trimming shortened V by 0 bases and J by 4 bases, and 18 bases separated the two germline ends.

V usage is TRBV24-1 and J usage is TRBJ1-4; 9 positions agree with TRBD1. The trim removed 4 bases at V and 7 bases at J, leaving 6 bases unmatched. Germline V gene data show CDR1 as KGHDR and CDR2 as SFDVKD. This CDR3 is built from 15 residues. CDR3 bases: TGTGCCACCAGTGACCTGACAGGGGGTGTTGAAAAACTGTTTTTT. It specifies CATSDLTGGVEKLFF.

This clone was seen only once. J is TRBJ2-5 and V is TRBV5-4; D not resolved. The CDR3 extends over 12 amino acids. V dropped 0 bases and J dropped 5 bases, with 5 bases sitting between them. Germline V gene sequence: CDR1 SGHNT, CDR2 YYREEE (reference sequence). The CDR3 coding sequence is TGTGCCAGCAGCTTGGCATTGGAGACCCAGTACTTC. Residues: CASSLALETQYF.

This sequence joins TRBV5-1 and TRBJ2-1; 11 nucleotides agree with TRBD2. The CDR3 length is 17 residues. The V gene's germline CDR1 is SGHRS and CDR2 YFSETQ. The V gene end was trimmed by 4 bases and the J gene end by 0 bases; junction bases not matched to a gene: 6. CDR3 sequence reads: CASSPGTSGASYNEQFF. DNA for the CDR3: TGCGCCAGCAGCCCCGGGACTAGCGGAGCCTCCTACAATGAGCAGTTCTTC.

V usage is TRBV30 and J usage is TRBJ1-4, with 7 bases lining up with TRBD1. There are 15 residues in the CDR3. J gave up 4 bases and V 1 base, and 6 bases lay outside the gene matches. Germline V gene sequence: CDR1 GTSNPN, CDR2 SVGIG (reference sequence). The CDR3 is CAWSERTGLNEKLFF. The CDR3 DNA reads as TGTGCCTGGAGTGAAAGGACAGGCCTTAATGAAAAACTGTTTTTT.

J is TRBJ1-5 and V is TRBV27, with D possibly TRBD1 on 6 matching bases. The germline CDR1 and CDR2 sequences are MNHEY and SMNVEV (reference sequence). V lost 6 bases, J lost 5 bases, and 17 bases lay in between. CDR3 length: 15 amino acids. CDR3: CASSNKEQGYQPQHF. The DNA for the CDR3 is TGTGCCAGCAGCAACAAAGAACAGGGTTATCAGCCCCAGCATTTT.

This clone was counted between two and nine times. The rearrangement joins TRBV6-5 to TRBJ1-1, with a tentative D call TRBD1 (6 bases). The CDR3 has 15 residues. Trimming took off 6 bases at V and 5 bases at J, with 19 bases between the two ends. The germline gives CDR1 MNHEY, CDR2 SVGAGI. Here the CDR3 reads CASSRTVRKGTEAFF. The CDR3 nucleotides read TGTGCCAGCAGCCGGACAGTCCGAAAAGGGACTGAAGCTTTCTTT.

The gene calls are TRBV11-3 and TRBJ2-2; 7 positions agree with TRBD1. Per the germline V gene, CDR1 is SGHNT and CDR2 is YENEEA. The V and J ends lost 3 bases and 8 bases, in that order; junction bases with no gene match: 9. The CDR3 covers 15 residues. This CDR3 reads CASSLRDSSRGELFF. CDR3 bases: TGTGCCAGCAGCTTGAGGGACAGCTCACGGGGGGAGCTGTTTTTT.

This clone has only one observation. CDR3 nucleotide sequence: TGTGCCACCAGCAGAGACATGAGCTTTGAGCAGTTCTTC. Amino acid sequence: CATSRDMSFEQFF. J is TRBJ2-1 and V is TRBV15; D is unresolved. The germline CDR1 and CDR2 sequences are LNHNV and YYDKDF (reference sequence). V was cut by 0 bases and J by 9 bases, with 9 bases left in between. CDR3 length: 13 residues.

The CDR3 here is CAIAIERDYGYTF. CDR3 DNA: TGTGCCATCGCGATCGAGCGGGACTATGGCTACACCTTC. The V and J genes are TRBV7-9 and TRBJ1-2; D not certain. The CDR3 covers 13 residues. From germline, CDR1 is SEHNR and CDR2 FQNEAQ (reference sequence). Trimming pared 10 bases from V and 3 bases from J, leaving 15 bases between.

The V call is TRBV6-4, the J call TRBJ1-5; the D gene is possibly TRBD1 (6 bases). The CDR3 has 15 residues. From germline, CDR1 is MRHNA and CDR2 SNTAGT. Deletions cut 3 bases from V and 4 bases from J, with 13 bases between. The CDR3 DNA sequence: TGTGCCAGCAGTGAGAGGGGGATATGGAATCAGCCCCAGCATTTT. This gives the protein CASSERGIWNQPQHF.

The V call is TRBV19, the J call TRBJ1-1; 8 bases map to TRBD1. This CDR3 is 13 amino acids long. Germline CDR1 and CDR2: LNHDA and SQIVND (reference sequence). Germline trimming cut 7 bases from V and 6 bases from J; bases unmatched to any gene: 7. CDR3 sequence (DNA): TGTGCCAGTACCCAGGACAGGGTCCCTGAAGCTTTCTTT. Translation: CASTQDRVPEAFF.

The gene calls are TRBV3-1 (or the pseudogene TRBV3-2) and TRBJ2-2; D is unresolved. There are 17 residues in the CDR3. V lost 0 bases and J 1 base, leaving 12 bases between the germline ends. Germline values: CDR1 LGHDT, CDR2 YNNKEL (reference sequence). CDR3: CASSQDVRYRNTGELFF. The CDR3 DNA sequence: TGTGCCAGCAGCCAAGACGTGAGATACAGGAACACCGGGGAGCTGTTTTTT.

The CDR3 nucleotides read TGTGCCAGCTCAAGATCCCCCGGGACTAGCGGGAGAATCGAGCAGTACTTC. It encodes CASSRSPGTSGRIEQYF. The chain couples TRBV18 to TRBJ2-7; 14 nucleotides line up with TRBD2. J gave up 6 bases and V 5 bases, and 12 bases lay outside the gene matches. The CDR3 covers 17 residues. Germline CDR1 reads KGHSH; CDR2 reads LQKENI.

The chain combines TRBV2 with TRBJ1-2, with no clear D. The V and J ends lost 8 bases and 3 bases respectively, with 7 bases between them. The CDR3 runs 11 residues. Germline V gene sequence: CDR1 SNHLY, CDR2 FYNNEI. This CDR3 reads CASHIYYGYTF. In DNA, the CDR3 is TGTGCCAGCCACATCTACTATGGCTACACCTTC.

This clone was found a few times. The V call is TRBV7-9, the J call TRBJ1-1; TRBD1 matches at 9 bases. Trimming cost V 5 bases and J 7 bases; bases outside gene matches: 8. The CDR3 is 14 amino acids. Per the germline V gene, CDR1 is SEHNR and CDR2 is FQNEAQ (reference sequence). The CDR3 protein is CASSPVRDRVEAFF. The CDR3 bases are TGTGCCAGCAGCCCCGTCCGGGACAGGGTTGAAGCTTTCTTT.

The chain combines TRBV6-1 with TRBJ1-5; TRBD1 matches at 8 bases. This CDR3 is built from 15 residues. After removal of 0 bases from V and 8 bases from J, the junction contained 6 bases not matched to a gene. CDR1 is MNHNS and CDR2 is SASEGT in the germline V gene. DNA for the CDR3: TGTGCCAGCAGTGAAGCTCCGGGACAGGTGGAGCCCCAGCATTTT. It yields the protein CASSEAPGQVEPQHF.

The chain recombines TRBV18 with TRBJ1-2; possible D gene TRBD1, 5 bases. Germline values: CDR1 KGHSH, CDR2 LQKENI. The CDR3 sequence is 17 residues long. Trimming left V 2 bases short and J 6 bases short, with 22 bases between. CDR3 residues: CASSPDTGDSSLNGYTF. DNA for the CDR3: TGTGCCAGCTCACCAGACACAGGAGACTCTTCCCTGAATGGCTACACCTTC.

The V and J genes are TRBV7-3 and TRBJ2-3; D might be TRBD2 (6 bases). This CDR3 has 14 amino acids. The germline V and J ends were trimmed by 5 bases and 5 bases, with 14 bases remaining between them. Germline V gene lookup returns CDR1 SGHTA and CDR2 FQGTGA. DNA of the CDR3: TGTGCCAGCAGCCCTGGGACTCGCGGAGATACGCAGTATTTT. It translates to CASSPGTRGDTQYF.

This chain uses TRBV10-3 with TRBJ2-5, with 9 bases matching TRBD1. Germline CDR1 and CDR2: ENHRY and SYGVKD. Trimming removed 3 bases from V and 2 bases from J; junction bases left unmatched: 7. The CDR3 consists of 16 residues. CDR3 DNA: TGTGCCATCAGTGAAAGCTCGGGGACAGGGCAAGAGACCCAGTACTTC. This gives the protein CAISESSGTGQETQYF.

The genes are TRBV2 and TRBJ1-5; no definite D call. The V gene's germline CDR1 is SNHLY and CDR2 FYNNEI. This CDR3 is 12 amino acids long. With 2 bases removed from V and 16 bases from J, the gap between germline ends came to 15 bases. Here the CDR3 reads CASSETQDHFHF. The CDR3 coding sequence is TGTGCCAGCAGTGAAACGCAGGATCACTTCCATTTT.

The V and J genes are TRBV7-2 and TRBJ2-7, with D maybe TRBD1 (5 bases). This CDR3 contains 15 residues. Trimming shortened V by 0 bases and J by 5 bases, and 14 bases separated the two germline ends. The germline CDR1 and CDR2 sequences are SGHTA and FQGNSA. The CDR3 spells CASSLARQTVNEQYF. DNA for the CDR3: TGTGCCAGCAGCTTAGCCCGCCAGACAGTCAACGAGCAGTACTTC.

This chain uses TRBV7-2 with TRBJ1-6; 9 bases agree with TRBD1. The CDR3 runs to 15 residues. V lost 2 bases, J lost 8 bases, and 4 bases stayed unmatched. Germline values: CDR1 SGHTA, CDR2 FQGNSA. CDR3 nucleotide sequence: TGTGCCAGCAGCTTATACGGGACAGGGTATTCACCCCTCCACTTT. The encoded protein is CASSLYGTGYSPLHF.

For this clone: At the DNA level, this CDR3 is encoded by other sequences in the same sample as well. The rearrangement uses TRBV5-6 and TRBJ1-2; D is perhaps TRBD1 (6 bases). V lost 4 bases and J 2 bases, leaving 12 bases between the germline ends. Germline assignment: CDR1 SGHDT and CDR2 YYEEEE. CDR3 length: 14 amino acids. CDR3 residues: CASSLRDRNYGYTF. CDR3 sequence (DNA): TGTGCCAGCAGCCTCCGAGACAGGAACTATGGCTACACCTTC.

The rearrangement links TRBV5-1 to TRBJ2-7, with 9 bases lining up with TRBD1. Per germline, CDR1 SGHRS and CDR2 YFSETQ. The junction had 7 bases not matched to a gene; V was cut back by 3 bases and J by 3 bases. The CDR3 runs to 15 residues. The CDR3 coding sequence is TGCGCCAGCAGCTCTCGGGACAGGGAAAGCTACGAGCAGTACTTC. Its translation is CASSSRDRESYEQYF. The full variable domain, rest sourced from reference TRBV5-1 and TRBJ2-7, is KAGVTQTPRYLIKTRGQQVTLSCSPISGHRSVSWYQQTPGQGLQFLFEYFSETQRNKGNFPGRFSGRQFSNSRSEMNVSTLELGDSALYLCASSSRDRESYEQYFGPGTRLTVT.

The chain is built from TRBV15 and TRBJ2-3; the match to TRBD2 covers 7 bases. Germline CDR1 LNHNV, CDR2 YYDKDF (reference sequence). V shed 2 bases and J 3 bases; nucleotides not matched to a gene: 11. This CDR3 has 17 residues. CDR3 sequence reads: CATSRTLAVRLTDTQYF. CDR3 nucleotides: TGTGCCACCAGCAGAACCCTAGCGGTTCGGCTGACAGATACGCAGTATTTT.

The chain recombines TRBV4-1 with TRBJ2-2; D not certain. The V end was cut by 1 base, the J end by 0 bases, with 6 bases between. The CDR3 totals 15 residues. Germline values: CDR1 MGHRA, CDR2 YSYEKL. CDR3 sequence (DNA): TGCGCCAGCAGCCAAGGGGCTGCGAACACCGGGGAGCTGTTTTTT. Translated, it gives CASSQGAANTGELFF.

J is TRBJ1-1 and V is TRBV11-1, with a weak D call TRBD1 (5 bases). The CDR3 loop spans 16 amino acids. Trimming pared 4 bases from V and 6 bases from J, leaving 21 bases between. Germline CDR1 reads SGHAT; CDR2 reads FQDESV (reference sequence). CDR3 sequence: CASSSGGGRDYAEAFF. The CDR3 DNA sequence: TGTGCCAGCAGCTCCGGGGGAGGCCGAGATTACGCTGAAGCTTTCTTT. Looking up the rest from reference TRBV11-1 and TRBJ1-1 gives the full variable domain: EAEVAQSPRYKITEKSQAVAFWCDPISGHATLYWYRQILGQGPELLVQFQDESVVDDSQLPKDRFSAERLKGVDSTLKIQPAELGDSAMYLCASSSGGGRDYAEAFFGQGTRLTVV.

This rearrangement joins TRBV4-1 to TRBJ2-7; 9 nucleotides match TRBD2. The V gene's germline CDR1 is MGHRA and CDR2 YSYEKL. The CDR3 has 15 residues. V was clipped by 4 bases and J by 6 bases; unmatched bases: 10. The CDR3 spells CASSPRAGGLLEQYF. The CDR3 DNA reads TGCGCCAGCAGCCCCCGCGCGGGAGGGCTACTCGAGCAGTACTTC.

The DNA of the CDR3 is TGCAGCGTTGTTCAGGGGGCGGGTCAGCCCCAGCATTTT. As protein: CSVVQGAGQPQHF. V usage is TRBV29-1 and J usage is TRBJ1-5, with 8 bases fitting TRBD1. This CDR3 comprises 13 residues. Germline lookup yields CDR1 SQVTM and CDR2 ANQGSEA. Unmatched junction bases numbered 5, after V lost 4 bases and J lost 6 bases.